A selection of T cell receptor beta chains follows, all from one sample in a study of siplizumab effects on memory and regulatory T cells. Only in-frame clones appear in the TCRdb table, and some are missing; sequencing was by immunoSEQ multiplex PCR. In the table there are 99,000 or so clones, 85% to 95% of which are singletons. The sequencing input was non-Treg CD4+ T cells sorted from blood. All receptors derive from a human donor in good health. Each CDR3 is given with its conserved first and last residue. D genes are given only for firm matches. Expanded clones get a size class; other rows say once, few or many, or leave the size out.

J | V | D | size | CDR3 | DNA
TRBJ1-3 | TRBV19 | - | once | CASRLALVSGNTIYF | TGTGCCAGTAGGCTGGCGTTGGTCTCTGGAAACACCATATATTTT
TRBJ2-1 | TRBV5-1 | - | - | CASSSENYRLFF | TGCGCCAGCAGCTCCGAGAACTATAGGCTGTTCTTC
TRBJ2-1 | TRBV2 | - | - | CASSAETVVFGQFF | TGTGCCAGCAGTGCGGAGACGGTAGTTTTCGGGCAGTTCTTC
TRBJ2-1 | TRBV30 | TRBD2 | - | CAWSGGLAGNEQFF | TGTGCCTGGAGTGGGGGACTAGCGGGAAATGAGCAGTTCTTC
TRBJ1-1 | TRBV28 | TRBD1 | once | CASSLWDRILNTEAFF | TGTGCCAGCAGTTTATGGGACAGGATTTTGAACACTGAAGCTTTCTTT
TRBJ1-3 | TRBV23-1 | - | once | CASSQPFIPHSGNTIYF | TGCGCCAGCAGTCAGCCCTTTATCCCCCACTCTGGAAACACCATATATTTT
TRBJ2-6 | TRBV7-2 | - | - | CASSLFRVGANVLTF | TGTGCCAGCAGCTTGTTCCGAGTTGGGGCCAACGTCCTGACTTTC
TRBJ2-1 | TRBV7-9 | TRBD1 | - | CASSQDRDPYNEQFF | TGTGCCAGCAGCCAGGACAGGGACCCCTACAATGAGCAGTTCTTC
TRBJ2-7 | TRBV28 | - | once | CASTSVGYEQYF | TGTGCCAGCACATCCGTAGGTTACGAGCAGTACTTC
TRBJ1-2 | TRBV28 | - | - | CASKEDYGYTF | TGTGCCAGCAAAGAGGACTATGGCTACACCTTC
TRBJ2-3 | TRBV7-3 | - | - | CASSPHPARNTDTQYF | TGTGCCAGCAGCCCCCACCCTGCGCGGAACACAGATACGCAGTATTTT
TRBJ1-5 | TRBV6-1 | TRBD1 | - | CASDGQVSNQPQHF | TGTGCCAGCGACGGACAGGTGAGCAATCAGCCCCAGCATTTT
TRBJ2-5 | TRBV30 | - | - | CAWSPAGKTQYF | TGTGCCTGGAGTCCCGCAGGGAAGACCCAGTACTTC
TRBJ2-7 | TRBV6-5 | - | - | CASSYAPGSYEQYF | TGTGCCAGCAGTTACGCCCCAGGGTCCTACGAGCAGTACTTC
TRBJ2-3 | TRBV5-1 | TRBD2 | - | CASSRGTSGRLSTDTQYF | TGCGCCAGCAGCCGAGGGACTAGCGGGAGATTGAGCACAGATACGCAGTATTTT
TRBJ2-1 | TRBV11-2 | - | - | CASSHHLPKSAEQFF | TGTGCCAGCAGCCATCATCTTCCAAAGTCGGCTGAGCAGTTCTTC
TRBJ2-7 | TRBV6-5 | - | - | CASSKRSWYF | TGTGCCAGCAGTAAACGCTCCTGGTACTTC
TRBJ1-4 | TRBV7-9 | - | once | CASSPRRSNEKLFF | TGTGCCAGCAGCCCGCGAAGGAGTAATGAAAAACTGTTTTTT
TRBJ2-3 | TRBV15 | - | - | CATSRARGTDTQYF | TGTGCCACCAGCAGGGCCCGTGGCACAGATACGCAGTATTTT
TRBJ2-1 | TRBV9 | - | - | CASSLTSDGNEQFF | TGTGCCAGCAGCCTGACCTCCGACGGGAATGAGCAGTTCTTC
TRBJ2-7 | TRBV20-1 | - | - | CSASRGREQYF | TGCAGTGCTAGCCGGGGTCGGGAGCAGTACTTC
TRBJ1-2 | TRBV7-2 | - | - | CASSPSVRGAASYGYTF | TGTGCCAGCAGCCCCTCGGTACGGGGGGCGGCCTCCTATGGCTACACCTTC
TRBJ1-2 | TRBV25-1 | - | - | CASSEGGGIRGDGYTF | TGTGCCAGCAGTGAGGGTGGGGGGATTCGAGGAGATGGCTACACCTTC
TRBJ2-5 | TRBV20-1 | - | - | CSARVRETQYF | TGCAGTGCTAGAGTACGGGAGACCCAGTACTTC
TRBJ1-2 | TRBV13 | - | - | CASRKPPVKNLNYGYTF | TGTGCCAGCAGAAAGCCCCCCGTAAAGAACCTTAACTATGGCTACACCTTC
TRBJ2-7 | TRBV13 | TRBD2 | - | CASSYGRVGEQYF | TGTGCCAGCAGTTACGGGAGGGTAGGGGAGCAGTACTTC
TRBJ2-7 | TRBV12-1 | - | - | CASSRSGTSGVIYEQYF | TGTGCCAGCAGTCGTTCCGGGACTAGCGGGGTGATCTACGAGCAGTACTTC
TRBJ2-1 | TRBV7-8 | TRBD2 | - | CASSFSTTTSIEQFF | TGTGCCAGCAGCTTCTCCACAACGACTAGCATTGAGCAGTTCTTC
TRBJ2-5 | TRBV4-1 | - | - | CASSQGGFEETQYF | TGCGCCAGCAGCCAAGGCGGATTTGAAGAGACCCAGTACTTC
TRBJ2-7 | TRBV10-1 | - | - | CASSENLDGYEQYF | TGCGCCAGCAGTGAGAATCTGGACGGCTACGAGCAGTACTTC
TRBJ1-3 | TRBV6-1 | - | - | CASSVRNTIYF | TGTGCCAGCAGTGTTCGAAACACCATATATTTT
TRBJ1-3 | TRBV5-1 | - | - | CASSLDAGEGNTIYF | TGCGCCAGCAGCTTGGATGCCGGGGAAGGAAACACCATATATTTT
TRBJ1-5 | TRBV7-9 | - | - | CASSFTGPPNQPQHF | TGTGCCAGCAGCTTCACAGGGCCCCCTAATCAGCCCCAGCATTTT
TRBJ1-2 | TRBV27 | - | - | CASSLMGGWDGYTF | TGTGCCAGCAGCCTTATGGGGGGTTGGGATGGCTACACCTTC
TRBJ1-5 | TRBV2 | - | - | CASEGIYSNQPQHF | TGTGCCAGCGAGGGGATCTATAGCAATCAGCCCCAGCATTTT
TRBJ1-4 | TRBV28 | - | - | CASSFEFGGQGYGKLFF | TGTGCCAGCAGTTTTGAGTTTGGGGGACAAGGGTATGGAAAACTGTTTTTT
TRBJ2-7 | TRBV6-1 | - | once | CASSEGARRAPAYEQYF | TGTGCCAGCAGTGAGGGGGCGCGCAGGGCACCTGCCTACGAGCAGTACTTC
TRBJ2-1 | TRBV20-1 | - | - | CSAGSGNEQFF | TGCAGTGCTGGCAGTGGGAATGAGCAGTTCTTC
TRBJ2-7 | TRBV6-5 | - | - | CASTRFQGRQEQYF | TGTGCCAGCACCCGATTCCAGGGTCGACAGGAGCAGTACTTC
TRBJ1-5 | TRBV19 | - | once | CASRTDPARQPQHF | TGTGCCAGTAGGACGGACCCCGCTCGTCAGCCCCAGCATTTT
TRBJ2-3 | TRBV9 | TRBD2 | - | CASSEKLAGHATDTQYF | TGTGCCAGCAGCGAAAAACTAGCGGGACACGCCACAGATACGCAGTATTTT
TRBJ2-7 | TRBV28 | - | - | CASSFTRVSHEQYF | TGTGCCAGCAGTTTCACCAGGGTTTCCCACGAGCAGTACTTC
TRBJ2-1 | TRBV11-2 | - | - | CASSLFENEQFF | TGTGCCAGCAGCTTGTTCGAAAATGAGCAGTTCTTC
TRBJ2-7 | TRBV25-1 | - | - | CASSEYGSGHRSSYEQYF | TGTGCCAGCAGTGAATATGGTAGCGGACACAGGAGCTCCTACGAGCAGTACTTC
TRBJ1-2 | TRBV11-2 | - | - | CASSSPGGGPGYTF | TGTGCCAGCAGCTCCCCCGGGGGGGGTCCTGGCTACACCTTC
TRBJ2-7 | TRBV28 | - | - | CASLGNGYEQYF | TGTGCCAGTTTGGGCAATGGCTACGAGCAGTACTTC
TRBJ2-5 | TRBV19 | TRBD2 | - | CASGGSTQETQYF | TGTGCCAGTGGCGGGAGCACCCAAGAGACCCAGTACTTC
TRBJ1-1 | TRBV19 | - | - | CASSSWDGRDTEAFF | TGTGCCAGTAGTAGTTGGGACGGCAGGGACACTGAAGCTTTCTTT
TRBJ1-5 | TRBV28 | TRBD1 | - | CASSSPWTGQQPQHF | TGTGCCAGCAGTTCTCCTTGGACAGGGCAACAGCCCCAGCATTTT
TRBJ1-1 | TRBV5-6 | - | - | CASSLRGGNTEAFF | TGTGCCAGCAGCTTGAGGGGAGGGAACACTGAAGCTTTCTTT
TRBJ2-2 | TRBV14 | - | - | CASSLTNTGELFF | TGTGCCAGCAGCCTGACAAACACCGGGGAGCTGTTTTTT
TRBJ1-2 | TRBV6-5 | - | - | CASSRQAGHSGYTF | TGTGCCAGCAGCAGACAGGCCGGCCATTCTGGCTACACCTTC